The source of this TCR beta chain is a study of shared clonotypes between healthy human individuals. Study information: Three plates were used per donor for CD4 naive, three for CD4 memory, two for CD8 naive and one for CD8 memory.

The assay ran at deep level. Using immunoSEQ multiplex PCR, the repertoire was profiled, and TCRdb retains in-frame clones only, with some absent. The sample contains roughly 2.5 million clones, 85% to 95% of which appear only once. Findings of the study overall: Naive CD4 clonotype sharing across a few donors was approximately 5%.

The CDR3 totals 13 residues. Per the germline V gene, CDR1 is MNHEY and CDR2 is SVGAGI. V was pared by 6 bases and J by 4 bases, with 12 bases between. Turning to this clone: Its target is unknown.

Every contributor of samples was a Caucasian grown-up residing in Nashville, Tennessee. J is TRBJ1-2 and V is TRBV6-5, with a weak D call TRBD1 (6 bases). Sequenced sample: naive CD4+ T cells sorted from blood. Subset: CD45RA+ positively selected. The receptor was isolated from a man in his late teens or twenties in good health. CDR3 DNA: TGTGCCAGCAGCACCCCGACAGGCTATGGCTACACCTTC. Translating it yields CASSTPTGYGYTF.